Below, 3 T cell receptor beta chains from the same sample are listed, as sequenced in a study of blood T cells in healthy people across ages (dated by TCRdb to between 2014 and 2016). The library was prepared using 5' RACE. For sequencing, an Illumina HiSeq 2500 was employed. A second roughly 6 to 12 cycle PCR used a sample-barcoded 5' primer and a J-beta primer mix. The public reads were quality trimmed at Q25 with fastp and then assembled into clones with MiXCR by TCRdb, keeping productive beta chains. Merged by CDR3 protein, the rows form single entries marked with the most common genes and DNA. Present in this sample are hundreds of thousands of distinct CDR3 sequences, about 30% of which were seen just once. 15% to 19% of the sample is held by the ten biggest clonotypes. Sequencing was performed on blood. All receptors come from a woman older than 75 in good health.

V and J are TRBV14 and TRBJ1-2; D perhaps matches TRBD1 (5 bases). The length of the CDR3 is 14 residues. Germline lookup yields CDR1 SGHDN and CDR2 FVKESK. With 1 base removed from V and 4 bases from J, the gap between germline ends came to 10 bases. The CDR3 DNA reads TGTGCCAGCAGCCAAGCGGGGCTAACCTATGGCTACACCTTC. Its translation is CASSQAGLTYGYTF.

This chain links TRBV30 with TRBJ2-2; D is ambiguous. Per the germline V gene, CDR1 is GTSNPN and CDR2 is SVGIG (reference sequence). The CDR3 length is 14 residues. V lost 0 bases and J lost 3, with 8 bases in between. The CDR3 DNA reads TGTGCCTGGAGTGTACGCTTAGACACCGGGGAGCTGTTTTTT. It encodes CAWSVRLDTGELFF.

This clonotype has a handful of counts. The chain couples TRBV11-2 to TRBJ2-2; 9 positions match TRBD2. V was clipped by 0 bases and J by 2 bases; unmatched bases: 7. The V gene's germline CDR1 is SGHAT and CDR2 FQNNGV. CDR3 length: 18 residues. The CDR3 spells CASSLDLTSGPNTGELFF. The CDR3 nucleotides are TGTGCCAGCAGCTTAGATCTTACTAGCGGGCCTAACACCGGGGAGCTGTTTTTT.